This paragraph reports one T cell receptor beta chain. The data derive from a study of control samples from healthy donors and cancer patients. V lost 2 bases to trimming and J lost 9 bases, with 17 bases between them. CDR1 SNHLY and CDR2 FYNNEI come from the germline V gene. The CDR3 has 15 residues. The method was immunoSEQ multiplex PCR; TCRdb's version includes in-frame clones alone and lacks a portion of them. The table has 110,000 to 150,000 clones, roughly 89% seen once. Source material: blood. The origin of this receptor is a young man in good health. The chain employs TRBV2 and TRBJ2-1; possibly TRBD2 for D (5 bases). The CDR3 nucleotides are TGTGCCAGCAGTGAAATTAGCAGAATCAGCGGTGAGCAGTTCTTC. Protein product: CASSEISRISGEQFF.